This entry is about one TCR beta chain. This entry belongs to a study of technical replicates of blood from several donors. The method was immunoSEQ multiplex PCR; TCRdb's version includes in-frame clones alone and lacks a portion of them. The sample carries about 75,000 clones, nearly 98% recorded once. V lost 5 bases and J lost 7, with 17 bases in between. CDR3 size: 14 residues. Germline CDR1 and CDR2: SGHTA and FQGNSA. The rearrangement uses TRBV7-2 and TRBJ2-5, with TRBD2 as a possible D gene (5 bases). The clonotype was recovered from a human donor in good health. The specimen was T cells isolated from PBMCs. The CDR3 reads CASSAPGSMVTQYF. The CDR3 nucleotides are TGTGCCAGCAGCGCCCCGGGATCAATGGTGACCCAGTACTTC.